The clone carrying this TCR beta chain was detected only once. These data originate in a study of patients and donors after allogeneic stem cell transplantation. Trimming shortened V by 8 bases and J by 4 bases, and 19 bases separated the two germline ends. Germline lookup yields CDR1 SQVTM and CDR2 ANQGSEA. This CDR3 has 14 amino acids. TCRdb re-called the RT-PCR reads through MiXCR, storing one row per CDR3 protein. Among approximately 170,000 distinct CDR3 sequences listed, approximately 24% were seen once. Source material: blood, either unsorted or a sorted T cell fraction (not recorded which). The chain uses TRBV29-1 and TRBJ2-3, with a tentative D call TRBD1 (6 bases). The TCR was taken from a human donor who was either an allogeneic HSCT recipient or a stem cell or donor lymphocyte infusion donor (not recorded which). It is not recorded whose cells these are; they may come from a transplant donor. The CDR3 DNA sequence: TGCAGCCTAAGGACAACTTCAGGGGCAGATACGCAGTATTTT. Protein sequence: CSLRTTSGADTQYF.